In this sample, the clone carrying this T cell receptor beta chain turned up a few times. Its antigen is as yet unknown. This entry comes from a study of T cell responses to AZD1222 COVID-19 vaccine. Study outcomes and limitations: Vaccination with two AZD1222 doses was followed by a rise in Spike-specific TCR breadth and depth. In a largely white British group with more females than males, clonal diversity was possibly underestimated.

Sequencing was performed with immunoSEQ multiplex PCR; in TCRdb, only in-frame clones are kept and a portion is missing. The sample shows roughly 100,000 clones, 86% of them seen only once. Sequences were derived from peripheral blood, sampled 28 days after the second dose of the MenACWY control vaccine. This sequence was found in an adult who received the MenACWY meningococcal vaccine as a control.

In nucleotides, the CDR3 is TGTGCCAGCAGGGCCGGGACAGGGGCCTACGGGGAGTACTTC. Its protein product is CASRAGTGAYGEYF. The chain has TRBV28 and TRBJ2-7; 10 bases are shared with TRBD1. V trimming: 6 bases; J trimming: 11 bases; junction bases outside the gene matches: 13. Germline assignment: CDR1 MDHEN and CDR2 SYDVKM. The CDR3 is 14 residues long.